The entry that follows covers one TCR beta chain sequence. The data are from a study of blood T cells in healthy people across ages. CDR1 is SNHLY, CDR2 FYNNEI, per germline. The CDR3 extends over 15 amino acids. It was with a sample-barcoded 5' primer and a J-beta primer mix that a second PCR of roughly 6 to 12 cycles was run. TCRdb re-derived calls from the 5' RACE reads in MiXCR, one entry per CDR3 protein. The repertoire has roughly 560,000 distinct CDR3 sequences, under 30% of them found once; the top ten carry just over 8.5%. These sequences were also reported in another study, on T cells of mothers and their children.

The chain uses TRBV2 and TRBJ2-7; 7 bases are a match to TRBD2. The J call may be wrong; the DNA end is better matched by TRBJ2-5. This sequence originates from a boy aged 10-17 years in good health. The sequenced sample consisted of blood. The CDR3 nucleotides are TGTGCCAGCAGTGCGACGGGGGGACGGTCAGAGACCCAGTACTTC. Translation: CASSATGGRSETQYF.